A single sample gave rise to the 27 T cell receptor beta chains below, sequenced in a study of cytomegalovirus exposure and HLA in healthy donors (TCRdb year 2017). The library was made by the immunoSEQ multiplex PCR assay. The multiplex PCR relied on a mix of 60 forward primers for TCR Vbeta segments and 13 reverse primers for TCR Jbeta segments. This is the immuneACCESS table as TCRdb keeps it, with only in-frame sequences that have V and J called. A part of the clones is gone; compared with another copy, unresolved V genes explain less than half, and the rest is unexplained. This sample is represented by approximately 150,000 clones; 75% to 80% of them were singletons. Less than 8% of the sample comes from the top ten. What was sequenced was PBMCs. Receptor source: a man aged 35-49 years in good health and CMV-seropositive.

The chain is built from TRBV6-1 and TRBJ1-2, with 8 bases identical to TRBD1. The V gene's germline CDR1 is MNHNS and CDR2 SASEGT. Germline trimming cut 6 bases from V and 3 bases from J; bases unmatched to any gene: 3. The CDR3 is made up of 13 amino acids. The CDR3 DNA follows: TGTGCCAGCAGCCCACAGGGGGACTATGGCTACACCTTC. Amino acid sequence: CASSPQGDYGYTF.

This chain links TRBV19 with TRBJ2-1; weak D call: TRBD2 (7 bases). The CDR3 runs 15 residues. CDR1 is LNHDA and CDR2 is SQIVND in the germline V gene (reference sequence). V gave up 4 bases and J gave up 1 base, with 11 bases separating them. The CDR3 DNA sequence: TGTGCCAGTAGTAGGGAGGGGGAGTCCTACAATGAGCAGTTCTTC. Amino acid sequence: CASSREGESYNEQFF. The full variable domain, rest sourced from reference TRBV19 and TRBJ2-1, is DGGITQSPKYLFRKEGQNVTLSCEQNLNHDAMYWYRQDPGQGLRLIYYSQIVNDFQKGDIAEGYSVSREKKESFPLTVTSAQKNPTAFYLCASSREGESYNEQFFGPGTRLTVL.

The chain recombines TRBV4-1 with TRBJ2-1; TRBD2 aligns across 10 bases. V gave up 4 bases and J gave up 3 bases; unmatched junction bases: 12. This CDR3 comprises 18 residues. Germline-derived CDR1 and CDR2 are MGHRA and YSYEKL. CDR3 residues: CASSLGGLAGDIYNEQFF. CDR3 in DNA: TGCGCCAGCAGCCTAGGGGGGCTAGCGGGAGATATCTACAATGAGCAGTTCTTC.

CDR3 coding DNA: TGTGCCAGCAGAGGAGGACTAGCGGGGCCCACCGGGGAGCTGTTTTTT. Translated, it gives CASRGGLAGPTGELFF. The V gene is TRBV11-2, the J gene TRBJ2-2; the match to TRBD2 covers 12 bases. In germline, CDR1 is SGHAT, CDR2 FQNNGV. The CDR3 loop spans 16 amino acids. V shed 6 bases, J shed 4 bases, and the junction held 6 bases outside the gene matches.

The chain combines TRBV7-7 with TRBJ2-7, with 13 positions matching TRBD2. J was trimmed by 9 bases and V by 4 bases; bases with no gene match: 6. In germline, CDR1 is SSHAT, CDR2 FNYEAQ (reference sequence). The CDR3 is 14 residues long. The CDR3 DNA reads TGTGCCAGCAGCTCCGGGACTAGCGGGAACGTGCAGTACTTC. This gives the protein CASSSGTSGNVQYF.

The chain recombines TRBV5-1 with TRBJ2-1; 7 bases align to TRBD1. CDR3 size: 15 residues. The germline V gene has CDR1 SGHRS and CDR2 YFSETQ. Trimming took 5 bases from V and 2 from J; bases not matched to a gene: 7. CDR3 in amino acids: CASSKLTGTYNEQFF. CDR3 nucleotide sequence: TGCGCCAGCAGTAAACTGACAGGGACCTACAATGAGCAGTTCTTC. The whole variable domain, remainder taken from reference TRBV5-1 and TRBJ2-1, is KAGVTQTPRYLIKTRGQQVTLSCSPISGHRSVSWYQQTPGQGLQFLFEYFSETQRNKGNFPGRFSGRQFSNSRSEMNVSTLELGDSALYLCASSKLTGTYNEQFFGPGTRLTVL.

The rearrangement joins TRBV5-4 to TRBJ2-7; 10 nucleotides agree with TRBD2. The J segment lost 4 bases and the V segment lost 3 bases, leaving 4 bases of the junction unmatched. Germline assignment: CDR1 SGHNT and CDR2 YYREEE (reference sequence). The CDR3 extends over 14 amino acids. The chain's CDR3 is CASSSGTSEYEQYF. CDR3 in DNA: TGTGCCAGCAGCTCCGGGACTAGCGAATACGAGCAGTACTTC.

Concerning this clone: The junction departs from germline at one end; a sequencing error may be responsible. V usage is TRBV19 and J usage is TRBJ2-6, with D maybe TRBD2 (7 bases). The CDR3 consists of 15 residues. Germline CDR1 is LNHDA and CDR2 is SQIVND (reference sequence). CDR3 coding DNA: TGTGCCAGTAGTCTAGGGGGGAGGGGGGCCAACGGCCTGACTTTC. Encoded protein: CASSLGGRGANGLTF.

The J gene is TRBJ1-4, the V gene TRBV7-9; no reliable D call. The length of the CDR3 is 11 residues. Trimming removed 8 bases from V and 8 bases from J, with 9 bases in between. Germline CDR1 SEHNR, CDR2 FQNEAQ (reference sequence). CDR3 sequence reads: CASSKEEKLFF. Written as DNA, the CDR3 is TGTGCCAGCTCGAAGGAGGAAAAACTGTTTTTT.

The chain uses TRBV28 and TRBJ2-1, with a possible D match to TRBD2 (6 bases). This CDR3 has 13 amino acids. The germline V and J ends were trimmed by 3 bases and 9 bases, with 12 bases remaining between them. CDR1 and CDR2 from the germline V gene are MDHEN and SYDVKM. The CDR3 reads CASSLLPGGEQFF. The CDR3 DNA follows: TGTGCCAGCAGTTTGCTCCCCGGGGGTGAGCAGTTCTTC.

This clone was detected once. The rearrangement links TRBV11-2 to TRBJ1-1; D remains ambiguous. Trimming took 5 bases from V and 3 from J, leaving 7 bases between them. CDR1 is SGHAT and CDR2 is FQNNGV in the germline V gene. This CDR3 has 12 amino acids. CDR3 loop: CASSIRDTEAFF. The DNA of the CDR3 is TGTGCCAGCAGCATCCGGGACACTGAAGCTTTCTTT.

This clone occurred once. This CDR3 reads CASSQDGRGPYEQYF. The DNA of the CDR3 is TGCGCCAGCAGCCAAGATGGCAGGGGCCCCTACGAGCAGTACTTC. The V call is TRBV4-1, the J call TRBJ2-7; perhaps TRBD1 as D (6 bases). This CDR3 contains 15 residues. The germline V gene encodes CDR1 MGHRA and CDR2 YSYEKL. Trimming took off 0 bases at V and 2 bases at J, with 11 bases between the two ends.

The chain links TRBV9 to TRBJ2-7; possible D gene TRBD2, 6 bases. V was clipped by 3 bases and J by 1 base, with 14 bases between them. Germline loops: CDR1 SGDLS, CDR2 YYNGEE. The CDR3 extends over 15 amino acids. The CDR3 DNA follows: TGTGCCAGCAGCGCCGGGACTTTTTTATCCTACGAGCAGTACTTC. Amino acids: CASSAGTFLSYEQYF.

Only one count was recorded for this clone. The V and J genes are TRBV4-1 and TRBJ1-1, with D perhaps matching TRBD1 (5 bases). Germline-derived CDR1 and CDR2 are MGHRA and YSYEKL. V was trimmed by 4 bases and J by 6 bases, leaving 12 bases between them. This CDR3 comprises 13 residues. The CDR3 bases are TGCGCCAGCAGCCTCGGAAGGGGCGCTGAAGCTTTCTTT. Encoded protein: CASSLGRGAEAFF.

The chain joins TRBV7-2 to TRBJ2-1; 10 nucleotides line up with TRBD1. Trimming took 6 bases from V and 0 from J; bases not matched to a gene: 2. Per germline, CDR1 SGHTA and CDR2 FQGNSA. The CDR3 runs to 15 residues. CDR3 in amino acids: CASSRDRGSYNEQFF. CDR3 nucleotide sequence: TGTGCCAGCAGTCGGGACAGGGGCTCCTACAATGAGCAGTTCTTC.

The chain uses TRBV7-2 and TRBJ1-1, with D uncertain. The CDR3 spans 15 residues. V lost 1 base to trimming and J lost 6 bases, with 15 bases between them. Germline CDR1 and CDR2: SGHTA and FQGNSA. This CDR3 reads CASSLEAVSTSEAFF. CDR3 nucleotide sequence: TGTGCCAGCAGCTTAGAGGCGGTTTCAACTTCTGAAGCTTTCTTT.

This rearrangement joins TRBV5-4 to TRBJ2-5, with D maybe TRBD1 (5 bases). The CDR3 length is 13 residues. V lost 2 bases and J 5 bases, leaving 10 bases between the germline ends. The V gene's germline CDR1 is SGHNT and CDR2 YYREEE (reference sequence). In nucleotides, the CDR3 is TGTGCCAGCAGCTTTAAGGGGCTTGAGACCCAGTACTTC. It encodes CASSFKGLETQYF.

This clone was counted once. A junction end diverges from the germline sequence, so it may reflect a read error. The chain joins TRBV7-2 to TRBJ2-1; D unclear. The CDR3 spans 11 residues. CDR1 SGHTA and CDR2 FQGNSA come from the germline V gene. CDR3 DNA sequence: TGTGCCAGCAGCTTTTACAGTGAGCAGTTCTTC. Protein sequence: CASSFYSEQFF.

V gene TRBV27 combines with J gene TRBJ2-7; TRBD2 matches at 9 bases. J lost 4 bases, V lost 0 bases, and 13 bases had no gene match. Germline V gene lookup returns CDR1 MNHEY and CDR2 SMNVEV (reference sequence). CDR3 length equals 18 residues. The CDR3 here is CASSLSFPGASGTYEQYF. In DNA, the CDR3 is TGTGCCAGCAGTTTATCGTTTCCCGGGGCTAGCGGGACGTACGAGCAGTACTTC.

The chain couples TRBV7-2 to TRBJ2-2; no clear D. In germline, CDR1 is SGHTA, CDR2 FQGNSA. The ends were cut back, 2 bases at V and 4 bases at J, with 2 bases in the middle. The CDR3 runs 12 residues. The chain's CDR3 is CASSLRTGELFF. DNA of the CDR3: TGTGCCAGCAGCTTACGCACCGGGGAGCTGTTTTTT.

This chain links TRBV11-3 with TRBJ2-7; 8 bases align to TRBD1. The CDR3 covers 13 residues. V dropped 6 bases and J dropped 0; count of bases not matched to a gene: 1. Per germline, CDR1 SGHNT and CDR2 YENEEA. The CDR3 here is CASRQGASYEQYF. CDR3 nucleotides: TGTGCCAGCAGGCAGGGGGCCTCCTACGAGCAGTACTTC.

V is TRBV7-9 and J is TRBJ1-1; D is perhaps TRBD1 (6 bases). The ends were cut back, 5 bases at V and 4 bases at J, with 17 bases in the middle. The CDR3 runs to 15 residues. Germline V gene sequence: CDR1 SEHNR, CDR2 FQNEAQ (reference sequence). CDR3 sequence (DNA): TGTGCCAGCAGCGAACTACAGGGAATCGGCACTGAAGCTTTCTTT. Residues: CASSELQGIGTEAFF.

The chain is built from TRBV5-6 and TRBJ1-1; 8 bases agree with TRBD1. J lost 3 bases, V lost 4 bases, and 8 bases had no gene match. Germline CDR1 reads SGHDT; CDR2 reads YYEEEE. The CDR3 totals 15 residues. The CDR3 nucleotides read TGTGCCAGCAGCGTAGACAGGGGTTGGCACACTGAAGCTTTCTTT. Encoded protein: CASSVDRGWHTEAFF.

The chain combines TRBV30 with TRBJ2-7; TRBD1 aligns across 7 bases. Germline CDR1 is GTSNPN and CDR2 is SVGIG (reference sequence). The junction had 2 bases not matched to a gene; V was cut back by 3 bases and J by 3 bases. This CDR3 is 12 amino acids long. For the CDR3, the DNA is TGTGCCTGGAGCCGGGACAGCTACGAGCAGTACTTC. This gives the protein CAWSRDSYEQYF.

This sequence joins TRBV5-8 and TRBJ2-3; D call uncertain. Trimming stripped 0 bases from V and 3 bases from J, with 11 bases between. Germline CDR1 is SGHTS and CDR2 is YDEGEE. CDR3 length: 15 residues. Here the CDR3 DNA reads TGTGCCAGCAGCTTGGACTACCGATCGACAGATACGCAGTATTTT. Its protein is CASSLDYRSTDTQYF.

This chain uses TRBV7-9 with TRBJ2-1; 9 positions match TRBD2. J lost 7 bases, V lost 5 bases, and 9 bases had no gene match. This CDR3 has 15 residues. Germline values: CDR1 SEHNR, CDR2 FQNEAQ (reference sequence). CDR3 DNA: TGTGCCAGCAGCAAGATTAGCGGGAGTAAGAATGAGCAGTTCTTC. It is translated as CASSKISGSKNEQFF.

This chain connects TRBV28 to TRBJ2-1; D is possibly TRBD2 (6 bases). CDR1 and CDR2 (germline): MDHEN, SYDVKM. This CDR3 contains 13 residues. DNA for the CDR3: TGTGAGACTAGAGAGAGCTCCTACAATGAGCAGTTCTTC. Translating it yields CETRESSYNEQFF.